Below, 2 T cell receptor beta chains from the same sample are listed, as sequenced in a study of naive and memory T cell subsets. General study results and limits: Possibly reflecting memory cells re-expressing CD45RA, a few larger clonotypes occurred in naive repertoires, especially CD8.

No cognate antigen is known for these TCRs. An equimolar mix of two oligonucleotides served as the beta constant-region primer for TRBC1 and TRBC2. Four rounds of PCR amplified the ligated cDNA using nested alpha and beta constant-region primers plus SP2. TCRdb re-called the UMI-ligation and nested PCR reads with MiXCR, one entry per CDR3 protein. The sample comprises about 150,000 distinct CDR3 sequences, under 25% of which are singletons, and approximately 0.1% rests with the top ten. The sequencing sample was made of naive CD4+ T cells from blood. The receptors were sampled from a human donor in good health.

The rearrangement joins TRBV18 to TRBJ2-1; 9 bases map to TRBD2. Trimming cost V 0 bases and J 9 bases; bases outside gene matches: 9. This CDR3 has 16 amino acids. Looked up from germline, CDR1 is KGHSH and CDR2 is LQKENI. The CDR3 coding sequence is TGTGCCAGCTCACCACCGTGGGCTAGCGGGACGATTGAGCAGTTCTTC. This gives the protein CASSPPWASGTIEQFF.

The CDR3 sequence: CASSPGLAGLETQYF. The CDR3 bases are TGTGCCAGCAGCCCCGGTTTAGCGGGACTTGAGACCCAGTACTTC. The rearrangement joins TRBV6-6 to TRBJ2-5, with 8 bases fitting TRBD2. Trimming at V came to 6 bases and at J to 5 bases, leaving 11 bases not matched to a gene. Germline V gene data show CDR1 as MNHNY and CDR2 as SVGAGI (reference sequence). The CDR3 loop spans 15 amino acids.